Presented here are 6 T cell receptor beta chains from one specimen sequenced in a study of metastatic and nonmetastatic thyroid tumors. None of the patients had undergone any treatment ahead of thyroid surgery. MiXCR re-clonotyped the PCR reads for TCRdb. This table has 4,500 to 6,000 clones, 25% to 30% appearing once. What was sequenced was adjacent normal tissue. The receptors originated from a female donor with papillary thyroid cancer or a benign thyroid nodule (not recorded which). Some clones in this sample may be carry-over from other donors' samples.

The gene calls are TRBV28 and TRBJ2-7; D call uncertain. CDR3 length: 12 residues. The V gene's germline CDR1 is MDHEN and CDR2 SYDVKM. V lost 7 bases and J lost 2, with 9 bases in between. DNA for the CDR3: TGTGCCAGCACCCCATGGGCCTACGAGCAGTACGTC. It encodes CASTPWAYEQYV.

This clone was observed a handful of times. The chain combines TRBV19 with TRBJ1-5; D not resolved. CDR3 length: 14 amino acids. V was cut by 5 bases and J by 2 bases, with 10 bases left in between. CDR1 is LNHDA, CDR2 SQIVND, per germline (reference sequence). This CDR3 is CASSLPDGNQPQHF. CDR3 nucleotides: TGTGCCAGTAGTCTACCGGACGGCAATCAGCCCCAGCATTTT.

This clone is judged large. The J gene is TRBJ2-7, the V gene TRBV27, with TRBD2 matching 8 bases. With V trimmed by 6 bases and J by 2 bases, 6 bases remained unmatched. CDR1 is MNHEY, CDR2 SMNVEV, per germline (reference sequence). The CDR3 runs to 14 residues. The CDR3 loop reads CASSIIAGPYEQYF. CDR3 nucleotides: TGTGCCAGCAGCATTATAGCGGGGCCCTACGAGCAGTACTTC.

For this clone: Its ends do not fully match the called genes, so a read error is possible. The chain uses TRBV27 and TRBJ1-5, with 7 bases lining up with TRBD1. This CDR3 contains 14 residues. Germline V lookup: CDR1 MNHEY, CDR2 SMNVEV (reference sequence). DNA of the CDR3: TGTTCCAGCAGCCCGGGACAGAAGGATAAGCCCCAGCATTTT. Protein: CSSSPGQKDKPQHF.

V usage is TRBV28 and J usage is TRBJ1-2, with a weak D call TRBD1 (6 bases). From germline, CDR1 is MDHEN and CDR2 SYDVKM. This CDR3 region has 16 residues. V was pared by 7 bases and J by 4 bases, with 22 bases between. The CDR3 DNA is TGTGCCAGCAAACTCGGTGGGCAGGGGAGTAGCTATGGCTACACCTTC. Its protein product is CASKLGGQGSSYGYTF.

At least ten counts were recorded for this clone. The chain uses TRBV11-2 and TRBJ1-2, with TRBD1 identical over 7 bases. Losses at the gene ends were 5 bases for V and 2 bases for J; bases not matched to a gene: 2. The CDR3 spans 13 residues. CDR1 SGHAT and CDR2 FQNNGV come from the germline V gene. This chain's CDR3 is CASSRQGNYGYTF. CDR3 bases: TGTGCCAGCAGCCGACAGGGCAACTATGGCTACACCTTC.